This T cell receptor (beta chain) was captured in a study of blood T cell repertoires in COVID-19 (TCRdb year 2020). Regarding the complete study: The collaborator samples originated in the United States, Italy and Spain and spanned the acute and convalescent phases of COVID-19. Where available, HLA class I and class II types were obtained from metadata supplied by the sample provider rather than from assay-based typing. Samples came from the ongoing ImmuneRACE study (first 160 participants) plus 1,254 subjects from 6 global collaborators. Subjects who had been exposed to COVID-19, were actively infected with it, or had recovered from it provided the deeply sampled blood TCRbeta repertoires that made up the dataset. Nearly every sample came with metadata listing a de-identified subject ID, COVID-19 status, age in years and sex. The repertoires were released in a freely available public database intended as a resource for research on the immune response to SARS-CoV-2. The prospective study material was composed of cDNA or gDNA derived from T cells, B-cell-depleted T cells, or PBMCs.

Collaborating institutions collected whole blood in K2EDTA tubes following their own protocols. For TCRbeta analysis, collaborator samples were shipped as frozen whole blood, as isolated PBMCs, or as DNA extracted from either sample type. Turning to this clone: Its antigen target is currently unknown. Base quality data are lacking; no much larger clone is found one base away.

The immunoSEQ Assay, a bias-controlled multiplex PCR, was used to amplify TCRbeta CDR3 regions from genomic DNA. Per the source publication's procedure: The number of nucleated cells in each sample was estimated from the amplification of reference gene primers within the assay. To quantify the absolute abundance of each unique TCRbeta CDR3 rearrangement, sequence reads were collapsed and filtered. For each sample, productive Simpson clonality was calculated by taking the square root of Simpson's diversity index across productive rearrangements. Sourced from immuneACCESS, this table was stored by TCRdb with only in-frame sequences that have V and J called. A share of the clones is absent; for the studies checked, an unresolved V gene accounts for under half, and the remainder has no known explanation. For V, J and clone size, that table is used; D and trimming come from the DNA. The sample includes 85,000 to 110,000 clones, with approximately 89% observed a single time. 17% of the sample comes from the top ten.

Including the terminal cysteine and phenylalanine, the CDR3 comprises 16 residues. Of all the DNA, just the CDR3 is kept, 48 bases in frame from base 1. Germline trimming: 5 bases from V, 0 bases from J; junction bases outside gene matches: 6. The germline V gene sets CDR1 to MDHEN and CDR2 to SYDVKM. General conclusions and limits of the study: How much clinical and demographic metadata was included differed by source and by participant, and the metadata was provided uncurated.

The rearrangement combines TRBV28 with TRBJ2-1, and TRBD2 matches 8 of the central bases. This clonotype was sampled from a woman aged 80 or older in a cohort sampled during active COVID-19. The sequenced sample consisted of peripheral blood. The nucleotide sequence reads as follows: TGTGCCAGCAGTCCTCATAGCGGGAACTCCTACAATGAGCAGTTCTTC. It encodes CASSPHSGNSYNEQFF.